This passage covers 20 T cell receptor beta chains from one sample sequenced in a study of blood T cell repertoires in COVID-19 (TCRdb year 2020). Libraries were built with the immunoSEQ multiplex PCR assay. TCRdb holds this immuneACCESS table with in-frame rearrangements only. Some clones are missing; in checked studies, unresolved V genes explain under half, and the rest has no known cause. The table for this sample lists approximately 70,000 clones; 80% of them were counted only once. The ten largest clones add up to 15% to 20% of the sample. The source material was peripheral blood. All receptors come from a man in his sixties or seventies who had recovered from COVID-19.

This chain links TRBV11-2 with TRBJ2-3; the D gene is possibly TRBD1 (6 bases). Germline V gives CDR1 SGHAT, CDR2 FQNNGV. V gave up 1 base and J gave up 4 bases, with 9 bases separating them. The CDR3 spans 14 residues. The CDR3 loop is CASSLVGTSDTQYF. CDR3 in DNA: TGTGCCAGCAGCTTAGTAGGGACATCAGATACGCAGTATTTT.

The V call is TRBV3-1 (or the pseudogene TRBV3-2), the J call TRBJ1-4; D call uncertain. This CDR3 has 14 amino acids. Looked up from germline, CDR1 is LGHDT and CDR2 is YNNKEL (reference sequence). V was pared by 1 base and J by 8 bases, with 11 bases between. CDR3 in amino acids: CASSQAFLAEKLFF. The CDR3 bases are TGTGCCAGCAGCCAAGCGTTTTTGGCCGAAAAACTGTTTTTT.

The CDR3 nucleotides read TGTGCCACCAGTGATCGAATGACAGGGTCCGATACGCAGTATTTT. Its protein is CATSDRMTGSDTQYF. The V gene is TRBV24-1, the J gene TRBJ2-3; 7 bases line up with TRBD1. The CDR3 totals 15 residues. Germline CDR1 is KGHDR and CDR2 is SFDVKD. V was clipped by 3 bases and J by 6 bases; unmatched bases: 8.

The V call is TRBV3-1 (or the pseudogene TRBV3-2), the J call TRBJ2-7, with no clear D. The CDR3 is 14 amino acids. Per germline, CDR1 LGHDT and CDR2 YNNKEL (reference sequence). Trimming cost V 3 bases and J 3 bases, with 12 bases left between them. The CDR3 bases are TGTGCCAGCAGCCAGGGCCCAGGAATCTACGAGCAGTACTTC. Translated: CASSQGPGIYEQYF.

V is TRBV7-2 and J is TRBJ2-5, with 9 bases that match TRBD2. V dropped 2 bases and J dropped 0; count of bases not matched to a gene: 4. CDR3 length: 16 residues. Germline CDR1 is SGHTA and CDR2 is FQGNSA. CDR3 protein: CASSLLAGNYQETQYF. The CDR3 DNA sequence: TGTGCCAGCAGCTTACTAGCGGGAAATTACCAAGAGACCCAGTACTTC.

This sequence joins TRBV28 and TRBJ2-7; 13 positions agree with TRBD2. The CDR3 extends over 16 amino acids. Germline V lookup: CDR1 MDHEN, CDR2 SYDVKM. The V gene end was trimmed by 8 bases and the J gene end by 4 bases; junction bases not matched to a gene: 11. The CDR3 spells CASRGLAGETGYEQYF. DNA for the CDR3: TGTGCCAGCCGCGGACTAGCGGGAGAAACGGGGTACGAGCAGTACTTC.

The CDR3 region is CASSTSDSGANVLTF. The DNA of the CDR3 is TGTGCCAGTAGTACCTCAGACTCTGGGGCCAACGTCCTGACTTTC. The rearrangement links TRBV19 to TRBJ2-6, with D uncertain. Trimming removed 4 bases from V and 0 bases from J, with 7 bases in between. Germline CDR1 LNHDA, CDR2 SQIVND (reference sequence). The CDR3 length is 15 residues.

CDR3 region: CASSLGGQGANYGYTF. CDR3 bases: TGTGCCAGCAGTTTAGGGGGACAGGGGGCTAACTATGGCTACACCTTC. The V call is TRBV28, the J call TRBJ1-2; 11 bases line up with TRBD1. CDR3 length: 16 residues. V shed 2 bases and J 0 bases; nucleotides not matched to a gene: 2. From germline, CDR1 is MDHEN and CDR2 SYDVKM.

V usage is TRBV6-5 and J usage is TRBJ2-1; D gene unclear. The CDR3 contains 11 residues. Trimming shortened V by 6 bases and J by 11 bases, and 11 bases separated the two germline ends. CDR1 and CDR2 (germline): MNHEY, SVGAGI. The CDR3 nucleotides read TGTGCCAGCAGGAATCAGGTACAGCAGTTCTTC. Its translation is CASRNQVQQFF.

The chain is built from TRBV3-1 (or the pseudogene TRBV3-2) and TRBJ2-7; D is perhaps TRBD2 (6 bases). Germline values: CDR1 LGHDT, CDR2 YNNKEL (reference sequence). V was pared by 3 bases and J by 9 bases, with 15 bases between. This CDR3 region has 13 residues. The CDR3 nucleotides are TGTGCCAGCAGCCAGGGACTTTTTCTTGGGCAGTACTTC. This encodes CASSQGLFLGQYF.

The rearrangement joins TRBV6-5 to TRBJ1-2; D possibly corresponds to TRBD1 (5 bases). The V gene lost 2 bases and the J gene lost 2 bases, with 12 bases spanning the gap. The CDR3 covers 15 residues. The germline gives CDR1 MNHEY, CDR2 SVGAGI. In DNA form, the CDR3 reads TGTGCCAGCAGTTACCGCTTGACAGCGAACTATGGCTACACCTTC. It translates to CASSYRLTANYGYTF.

In DNA, the CDR3 is TGTGCCATCAGTGAACTCAGGGGGCGATTCTCAGATACGCAGTATTTT. Translated, it gives CAISELRGRFSDTQYF. The V gene is TRBV10-3, the J gene TRBJ2-3; 8 nucleotides match TRBD1. The CDR3 spans 16 residues. In germline, CDR1 is ENHRY, CDR2 SYGVKD. J was trimmed by 4 bases and V by 3 bases; bases with no gene match: 9.

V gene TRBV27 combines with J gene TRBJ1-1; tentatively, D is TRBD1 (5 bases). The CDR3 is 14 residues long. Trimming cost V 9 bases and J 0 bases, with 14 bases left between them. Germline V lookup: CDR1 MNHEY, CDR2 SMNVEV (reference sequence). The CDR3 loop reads CASSVGDLNTEAFF. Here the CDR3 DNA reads TGTGCCAGTTCGGTAGGGGATTTGAACACTGAAGCTTTCTTT.

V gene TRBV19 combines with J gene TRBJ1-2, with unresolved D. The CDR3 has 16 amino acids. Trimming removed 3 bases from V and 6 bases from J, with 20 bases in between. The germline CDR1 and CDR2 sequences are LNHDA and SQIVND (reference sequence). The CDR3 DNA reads TGTGCCAGTAGTATCGGCGCAGGCCGCGTTGTCGATGGCTACACCTTC. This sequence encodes CASSIGAGRVVDGYTF.

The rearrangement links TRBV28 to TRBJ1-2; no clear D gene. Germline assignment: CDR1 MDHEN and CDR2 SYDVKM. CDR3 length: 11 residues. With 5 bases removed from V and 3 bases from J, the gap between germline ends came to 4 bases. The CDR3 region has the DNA TGTGCCAGCAGTCGGGACTATGGCTACACCTTC. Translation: CASSRDYGYTF.

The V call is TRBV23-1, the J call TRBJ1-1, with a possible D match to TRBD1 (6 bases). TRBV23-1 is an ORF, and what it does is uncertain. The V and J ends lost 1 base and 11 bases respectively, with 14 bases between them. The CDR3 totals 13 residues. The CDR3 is CASSQWNRVGAFF. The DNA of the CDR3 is TGCGCCAGCAGTCAATGGAACAGGGTCGGGGCTTTCTTT.

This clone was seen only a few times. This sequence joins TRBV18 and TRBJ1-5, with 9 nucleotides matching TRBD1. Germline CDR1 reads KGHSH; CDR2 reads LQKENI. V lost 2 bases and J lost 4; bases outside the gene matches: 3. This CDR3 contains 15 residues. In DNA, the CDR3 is TGTGCCAGCTCACCAGGGACAGGGACGAATCAGCCCCAGCATTTT. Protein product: CASSPGTGTNQPQHF. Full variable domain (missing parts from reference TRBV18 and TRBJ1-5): NAGVMQNPRHLVRRRGQEARLRCSPMKGHSHVYWYRQLPEEGLKFMVYLQKENIIDESGMPKERFSAEFPKEGPSILRIQQVVRGDSAAYFCASSPGTGTNQPQHFGDGTRLSIL.

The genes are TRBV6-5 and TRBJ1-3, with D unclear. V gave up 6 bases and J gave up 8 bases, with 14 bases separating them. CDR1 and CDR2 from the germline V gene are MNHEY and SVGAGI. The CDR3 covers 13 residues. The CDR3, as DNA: TGTGCCAGCAGCCCCTCAACGGGAGACACCATATATTTT. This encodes CASSPSTGDTIYF.

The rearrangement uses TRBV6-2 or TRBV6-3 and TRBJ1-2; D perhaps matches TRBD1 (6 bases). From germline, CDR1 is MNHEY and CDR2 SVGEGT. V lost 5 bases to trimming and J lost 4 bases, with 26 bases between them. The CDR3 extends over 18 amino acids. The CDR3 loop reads CASSKQIYYPDSFYGYTF. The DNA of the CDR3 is TGTGCCAGCAGTAAACAAATATACTACCCGGACAGCTTCTATGGCTACACCTTC.

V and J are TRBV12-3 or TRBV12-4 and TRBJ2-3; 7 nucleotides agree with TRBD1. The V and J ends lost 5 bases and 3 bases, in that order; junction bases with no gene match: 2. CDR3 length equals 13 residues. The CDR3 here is CASSEQGTDTQYF. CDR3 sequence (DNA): TGTGCCAGCAGTGAACAGGGGACAGATACGCAGTATTTT.